This is a list of T cell receptor beta chains from one sample in a study of T cell responses to AZD1222 COVID-19 vaccine. This table comes from immunoSEQ multiplex PCR, and its TCRdb copy is limited to in-frame clones, with some not included. The profile shows about 120,000 clones, 88% of them singletons. The sequenced sample was peripheral blood, obtained on day 0 of AZD1222 vaccination. These receptor sequences come from an adult in good health. CDR3s leave out the opening cysteine and the closing phenylalanine or tryptophan. Size is omitted from some rows. Given values are once, few, many or a class for expanded clones.

J,size,V,CDR3
TRBJ2-1,NA,TRBV18,ASSPPGTSGSNEQF
TRBJ1-6,NA,TRBV27,ASSLFGAMSSYNSPLH
TRBJ2-3,once,TRBV2,ASRARTGEGDTQY
TRBJ1-2,NA,TRBV7-2,ASSLIFQGGGYT
TRBJ2-5,NA,TRBV7-2,ASSLASAGQTQETQY
TRBJ1-5,NA,TRBV19,ASSAPRDSNQPQH
TRBJ1-2,NA,TRBV18,ASSPTYTGTDYGYT
TRBJ1-2,NA,TRBV28,ASSLSLFGGANYGYT
TRBJ2-2,once,TRBV14,ASSQEWQGRFGELF
TRBJ1-1,NA,TRBV7-2,ASSLRTRVAF
TRBJ1-2,NA,TRBV6-1,ASSVGTGPQIYGYT
TRBJ2-7,NA,TRBV5-1,ASSLGVAGASYEQY